This TCR beta chain was recorded in a study of cytomegalovirus exposure and HLA in healthy donors. Study-level background: Drawn from HLA-typed donors, tens of millions of unique TCRs were held in an early data release. Notes on the study in general: TCR beta sequences reportedly predicted most subjects' HLA-A and HLA-B alleles accurately. TCR beta chain V- and J-gene trimming was linked, in a later analysis, to a missense variant in DCLRE1C. In all likelihood, a cluster of highly shared sequence variants was a sequencing artifact.

CDR1 is MNHEY and CDR2 is SMNVEV in the germline V gene (reference sequence). The CDR3 is 13 amino acids. Use of 60 Vbeta and 13 Jbeta primers characterized the PCR. TCRdb keeps only in-frame clones here, not all; method: immunoSEQ multiplex PCR. The sample has around 180,000 clones; approximately 82% are singletons. Worth noting for this clone: Its specificity is not known. At one end the junction does not follow the germline gene, possibly because of a read error.

V gene TRBV27 combines with J gene TRBJ2-7, with 8 positions matching TRBD1. This sequence was found in a girl aged 2 to 10 in good health and CMV-seropositive. The specimen was PBMCs. The CDR3 DNA reads TGTGCCGGCAGTCCAGGACAGGGCTACGAGCAGTACTTC. Translating gives CAGSPGQGYEQYF.